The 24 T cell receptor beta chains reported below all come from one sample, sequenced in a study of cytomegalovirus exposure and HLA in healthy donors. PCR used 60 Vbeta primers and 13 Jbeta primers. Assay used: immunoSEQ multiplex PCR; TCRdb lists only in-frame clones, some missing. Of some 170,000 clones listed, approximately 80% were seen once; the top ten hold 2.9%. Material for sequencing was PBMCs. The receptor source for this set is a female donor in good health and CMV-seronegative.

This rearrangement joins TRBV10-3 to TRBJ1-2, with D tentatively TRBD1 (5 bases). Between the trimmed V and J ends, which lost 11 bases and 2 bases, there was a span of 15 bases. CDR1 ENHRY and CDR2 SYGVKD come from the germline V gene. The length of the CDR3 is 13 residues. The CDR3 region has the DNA TGTGCCTCTCAAGGGGATTCCAACTATGGCTACACCTTC. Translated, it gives CASQGDSNYGYTF.

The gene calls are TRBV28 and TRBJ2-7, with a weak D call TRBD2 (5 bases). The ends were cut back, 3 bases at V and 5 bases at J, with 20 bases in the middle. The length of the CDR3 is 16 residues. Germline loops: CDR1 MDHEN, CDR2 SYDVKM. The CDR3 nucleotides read TGTGCCAGCAGTTTCCTGGATGGGCGAGGGAGAAACGAGCAGTACTTC. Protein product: CASSFLDGRGRNEQYF. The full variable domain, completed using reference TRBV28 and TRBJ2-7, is DVKVTQSSRYLVKRTGEKVFLECVQDMDHENMFWYRQDPGLGLRLIYFSYDVKMKEKGDIPEGYSVSREKKERFSLILESASTNQTSMYLCASSFLDGRGRNEQYFGPGTRLTVT.

In DNA form, the CDR3 reads TGCGCCAGCAGCTTGCAATCAGGGCTAGGCAATGAGCAGTTCTTC. It yields the protein CASSLQSGLGNEQFF. The chain joins TRBV5-1 to TRBJ2-1; possibly TRBD1 for D (5 bases). Per germline, CDR1 SGHRS and CDR2 YFSETQ. The CDR3 length is 15 residues. Trimming shortened V by 1 base and J by 6 bases, and 14 bases separated the two germline ends.

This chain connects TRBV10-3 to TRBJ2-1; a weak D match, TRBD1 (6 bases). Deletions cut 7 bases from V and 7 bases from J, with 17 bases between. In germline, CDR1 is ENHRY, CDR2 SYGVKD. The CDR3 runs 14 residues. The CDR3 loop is CAITDNLRGNEQFF. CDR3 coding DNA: TGTGCCATCACAGACAACTTAAGGGGGAATGAGCAGTTCTTC.

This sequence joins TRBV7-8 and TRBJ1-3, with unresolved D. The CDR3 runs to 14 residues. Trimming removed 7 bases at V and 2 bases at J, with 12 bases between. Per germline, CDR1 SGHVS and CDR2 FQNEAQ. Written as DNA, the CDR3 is TGTGCCAGCACCGCTCAAGCCGCTGGAAACACCATATATTTT. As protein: CASTAQAAGNTIYF.

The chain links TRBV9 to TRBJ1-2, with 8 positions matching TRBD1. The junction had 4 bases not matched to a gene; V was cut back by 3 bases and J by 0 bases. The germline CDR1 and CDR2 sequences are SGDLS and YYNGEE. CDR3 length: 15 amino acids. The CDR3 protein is CASSAGTGPNYGYTF. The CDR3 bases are TGTGCCAGCAGCGCGGGGACAGGACCTAACTATGGCTACACCTTC. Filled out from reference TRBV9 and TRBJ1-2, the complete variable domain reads DSGVTQTPKHLITATGQRVTLRCSPRSGDLSVYWYQQSLDQGLQFLIQYYNGEERAKGNILERFSAQQFPDLHSELNLSSLELGDSALYFCASSAGTGPNYGYTFGSGTRLTVV.

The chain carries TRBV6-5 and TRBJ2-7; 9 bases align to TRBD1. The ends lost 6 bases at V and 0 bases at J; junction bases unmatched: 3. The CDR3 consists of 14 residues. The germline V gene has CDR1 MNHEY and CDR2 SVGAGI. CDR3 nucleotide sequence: TGTGCCAGCAGACCGGGACAGGGCTCCTACGAGCAGTACTTC. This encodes CASRPGQGSYEQYF.

Here the CDR3 reads CASSPWDSNTGELFF. The CDR3 coding sequence is TGCGCCAGCAGCCCCTGGGACAGCAACACCGGGGAGCTGTTTTTT. This chain uses TRBV5-1 with TRBJ2-2, with 7 positions matching TRBD1. After removal of 4 bases from V and 2 bases from J, the junction contained 5 bases not matched to a gene. Germline-derived CDR1 and CDR2 are SGHRS and YFSETQ. The CDR3 contains 15 residues.

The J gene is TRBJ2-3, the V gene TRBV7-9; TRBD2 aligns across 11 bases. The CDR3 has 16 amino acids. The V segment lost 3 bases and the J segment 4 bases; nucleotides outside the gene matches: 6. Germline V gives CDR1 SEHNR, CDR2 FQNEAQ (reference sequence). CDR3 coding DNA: TGTGCCAGCAGCTTGTCAGTTAGCGGGGGGGCAGATACGCAGTATTTT. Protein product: CASSLSVSGGADTQYF.

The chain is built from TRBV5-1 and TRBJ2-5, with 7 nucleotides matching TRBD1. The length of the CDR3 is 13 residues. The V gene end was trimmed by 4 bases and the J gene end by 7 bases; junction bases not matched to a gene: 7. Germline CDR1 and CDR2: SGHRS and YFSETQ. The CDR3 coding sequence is TGCGCCAGCAGCCTCGACAGGGAAGGGACCCAGTACTTC. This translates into CASSLDREGTQYF. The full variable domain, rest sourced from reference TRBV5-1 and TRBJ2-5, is KAGVTQTPRYLIKTRGQQVTLSCSPISGHRSVSWYQQTPGQGLQFLFEYFSETQRNKGNFPGRFSGRQFSNSRSEMNVSTLELGDSALYLCASSLDREGTQYFGPGTRLLVL.

CDR3 DNA sequence: TGTGCCAGCAGCTACGGACTAGCCCACTACGAGCAGTACTTC. It yields the protein CASSYGLAHYEQYF. The chain carries TRBV14 and TRBJ2-7; 8 bases fit TRBD2. From germline, CDR1 is SGHDN and CDR2 FVKESK. This CDR3 is 14 amino acids long. V dropped 5 bases and J dropped 3; count of bases not matched to a gene: 6. The full variable domain, its missing parts supplied by reference TRBV14 and TRBJ2-7, is EAGVTQFPSHSVIEKGQTVTLRCDPISGHDNLYWYRRVMGKEIKFLLHFVKESKQDESGMPNNRFLAERTGGTYSTLKVQPAELEDSGVYFCASSYGLAHYEQYFGPGTRLTVT.

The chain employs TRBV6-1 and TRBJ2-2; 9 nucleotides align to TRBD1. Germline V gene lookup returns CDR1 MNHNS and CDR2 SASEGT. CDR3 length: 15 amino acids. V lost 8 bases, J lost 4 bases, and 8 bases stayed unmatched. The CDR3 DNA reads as TGTGCCAGCGGGTCAGAACAGGGGGCCACCGGGGAGCTGTTTTTT. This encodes CASGSEQGATGELFF.

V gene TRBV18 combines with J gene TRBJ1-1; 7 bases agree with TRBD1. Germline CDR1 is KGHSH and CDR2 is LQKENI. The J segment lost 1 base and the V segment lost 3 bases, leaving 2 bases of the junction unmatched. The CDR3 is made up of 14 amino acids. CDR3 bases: TGTGCCAGCTCACCTAGGGACAGGAACACTGAAGCTTTCTTT. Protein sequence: CASSPRDRNTEAFF.

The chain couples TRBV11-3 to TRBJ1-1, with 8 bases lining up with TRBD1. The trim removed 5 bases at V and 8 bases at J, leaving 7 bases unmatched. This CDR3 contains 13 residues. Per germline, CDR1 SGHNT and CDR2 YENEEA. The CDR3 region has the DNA TGTGCCAGCAGCGAGCGACAGGGGTCCGAAGCTTTCTTT. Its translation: CASSERQGSEAFF.

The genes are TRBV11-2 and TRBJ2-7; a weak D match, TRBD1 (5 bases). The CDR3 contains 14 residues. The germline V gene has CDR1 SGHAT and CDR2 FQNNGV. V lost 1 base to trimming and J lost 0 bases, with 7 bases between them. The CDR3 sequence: CASSLVRASYEQYF. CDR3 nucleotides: TGTGCCAGCAGCTTAGTCAGGGCCTCCTACGAGCAGTACTTC.

This CDR3 reads CASSSTSGGPNNEQFF. The CDR3, as DNA: TGCGCCAGCAGCTCTACTAGCGGGGGGCCCAACAATGAGCAGTTCTTC. The V gene is TRBV5-1, the J gene TRBJ2-1; 12 nucleotides align to TRBD2. Trimming took 3 bases from V and 5 from J; bases not matched to a gene: 6. Germline V gives CDR1 SGHRS, CDR2 YFSETQ. This CDR3 has 16 residues.

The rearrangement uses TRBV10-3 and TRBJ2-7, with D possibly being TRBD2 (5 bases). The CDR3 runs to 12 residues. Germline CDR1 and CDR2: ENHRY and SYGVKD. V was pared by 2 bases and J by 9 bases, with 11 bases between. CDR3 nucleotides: TGTGCCATCAGTGAGGACTACGCCGGGCAGTACTTC. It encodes CAISEDYAGQYF.

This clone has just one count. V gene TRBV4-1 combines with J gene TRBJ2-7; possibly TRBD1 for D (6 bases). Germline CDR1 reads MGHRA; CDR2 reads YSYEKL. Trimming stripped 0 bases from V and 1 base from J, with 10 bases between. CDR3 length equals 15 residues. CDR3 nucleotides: TGCGCCAGCAGCCAAGATGACGACAGGTCCTACGAGCAGTACTTC. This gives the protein CASSQDDDRSYEQYF.

Here the CDR3 reads CASSSSGTGLYEQYF. CDR3 nucleotide sequence: TGTGCCAGCAGCTCGTCTGGGACAGGGCTCTACGAGCAGTACTTC. This chain joins TRBV11-3 and TRBJ2-7, with 9 bases fitting TRBD1. CDR1 SGHNT and CDR2 YENEEA come from the germline V gene. Trimming took 4 bases from V and 3 from J; bases not matched to a gene: 7. This CDR3 spans 15 amino acids.

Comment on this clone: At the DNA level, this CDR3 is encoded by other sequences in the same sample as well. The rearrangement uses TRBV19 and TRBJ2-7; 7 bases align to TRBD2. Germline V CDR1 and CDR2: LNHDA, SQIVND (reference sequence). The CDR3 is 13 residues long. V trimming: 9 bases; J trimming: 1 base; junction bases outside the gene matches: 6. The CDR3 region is CASSAGLSYEQYF. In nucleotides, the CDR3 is TGTGCCAGCTCAGCGGGACTTTCCTACGAGCAGTACTTC.

In DNA, the CDR3 is TGTGCCAGCAGCCTGGGGCTAGCGGGACACGAGCAGTACTTC. Amino acids: CASSLGLAGHEQYF. The rearrangement joins TRBV7-8 to TRBJ2-7; TRBD2 matches at 9 bases. The germline V gene encodes CDR1 SGHVS and CDR2 FQNEAQ. V gave up 5 bases and J gave up 5 bases; unmatched junction bases: 7. The CDR3 has 14 residues.

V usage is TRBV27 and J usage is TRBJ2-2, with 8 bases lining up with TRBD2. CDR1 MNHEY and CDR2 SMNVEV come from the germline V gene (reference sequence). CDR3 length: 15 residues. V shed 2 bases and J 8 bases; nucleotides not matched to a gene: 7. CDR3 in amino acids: CASSLLAGGQGELFF. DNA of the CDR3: TGTGCCAGCAGTTTACTGGCGGGAGGTCAAGGGGAGCTGTTTTTT.

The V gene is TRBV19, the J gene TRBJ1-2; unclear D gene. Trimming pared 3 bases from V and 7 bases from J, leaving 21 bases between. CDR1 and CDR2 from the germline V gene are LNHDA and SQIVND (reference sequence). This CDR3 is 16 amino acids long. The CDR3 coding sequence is TGTGCCAGTAGTATGATTCCTATTCCGAGGCGGGCTGGCTACACCTTC. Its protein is CASSMIPIPRRAGYTF.

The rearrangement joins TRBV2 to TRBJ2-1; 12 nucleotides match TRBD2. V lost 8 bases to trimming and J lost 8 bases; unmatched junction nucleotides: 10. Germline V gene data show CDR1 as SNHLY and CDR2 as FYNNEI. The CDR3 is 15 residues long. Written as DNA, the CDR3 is TGTGCCAGCCACAAGAGGACTAGCGGGACCTATGAGCAGTTCTTC. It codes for CASHKRTSGTYEQFF.